The text below deals with one TCR beta chain. What it recognizes is unknown. Of the isolated RNA, all was reverse transcribed, and so the sequenced material was expressed TCRB transcripts. TCRdb's table, derived via immunoSEQ multiplex PCR, lists solely in-frame clones and lacks some. The data contain nearly 700,000 clones, 13% of them singletons. These data come from a study of beta chain features in type 1 diabetes. General study results and limits: Patients with Type 1 diabetes showed moderately but significantly shorter TCRB CDR3s in all four CD4+ subsets. The naive, central memory and Treg TCRB repertoires of patients appeared to be more similar to one another than those of healthy donors. VDJ junctions sequenced from type 1 diabetes patients showed fewer insertions and more deletions.

This TCR came from a man aged 18 to 30 with type 1 diabetes. The sequenced sample was naive CD4+ T cells from blood.

The CDR3 loop is CAWSVSDPTEAFF. The CDR3 DNA reads as TGTGCCTGGAGTGTAAGTGACCCCACTGAAGCTTTCTTT. This chain joins TRBV30 and TRBJ1-1, with unresolved D. The CDR3 is 13 residues long. CDR1 and CDR2 from the germline V gene are GTSNPN and SVGIG (reference sequence). The V end was cut by 0 bases, the J end by 4 bases, with 9 bases between.